This is a list of T cell receptor beta chains from one sample in a study of T cells in Graves' hyperthyroidism and ophthalmopathy. TCRdb redid the calling of the multiplex PCR reads with MiXCR, one entry per CDR3 protein. The table records hundreds of thousands of distinct CDR3 sequences, around 15% of them present only once. Sequences were obtained from blood. These receptors all stem from a young woman with Graves' hyperthyroidism. CDR3s include the opening cysteine and the closing phenylalanine or tryptophan. The order of the fields is V gene, D gene, J gene, clone size, CDR3 protein, CDR3 DNA. D genes are given only for firm matches. Clone size, where shown, is once, few, many, or a class for clones that have expanded.

TRBV7-2	TRBD2	TRBJ2-5	.	CASSLGAGGTQYF	TGTGCCAGCAGCTTGGGTGCGGGAGGGACCCAGTACTTC
TRBV30	TRBD1	TRBJ2-7	few	CAWTTPRSGTGRTYEQYF	TGTGCCTGGACGACTCCACGATCCGGGACAGGGCGGACCTACGAGCAGTACTTC
TRBV29-1	TRBD2	TRBJ2-2	few	CSAASGIDTGELFF	TGCAGCGCCGCTAGCGGGATAGACACCGGGGAGCTGTTTTTT
TRBV15	.	TRBJ2-3	.	CATESGDTQYF	TGTGCCACCGAATCAGGAGATACGCAGTATTTT
TRBV7-9	.	TRBJ2-7	.	CASSPIDSYEQYF	TGTGCCAGCAGCCCGATCGACAGCTACGAGCAGTACTTC
TRBV9	TRBD1	TRBJ2-7	few	CASSVEDRIGYEQYF	TGTGCCAGCAGCGTAGAGGACAGGATAGGCTACGAGCAGTACTTC
TRBV2	TRBD1	TRBJ2-1	.	CASAVGQGVARGSYNEQFF	TGTGCCAGCGCGGTGGGACAGGGGGTCGCCCGAGGCTCCTACAATGAGCAGTTCTTC
TRBV28	.	TRBJ2-7	many	CASSLRGINYEQYF	TGTGCCAGCAGTTTACGGGGGATCAACTACGAGCAGTACTTC
TRBV19	.	TRBJ1-5	few	CASSKETFNQPQHF	TGTGCCAGTAGTAAGGAGACATTCAATCAGCCCCAGCATTTT
TRBV24-1	.	TRBJ1-2	many	CATSAPGYGYTF	TGTGCCACCAGTGCCCCGGGGTATGGCTACACCTTC
TRBV7-2	TRBD1	TRBJ2-5	many	CASSSSQGAAPKTQYF	TGTGCCAGCAGCTCCTCACAGGGGGCAGCCCCGAAGACCCAGTACTTC
TRBV25-1	.	TRBJ2-3	many	CASRRLLQYRTDTQYF	TGTGCCAGCAGGCGCCTTCTTCAGTATCGGACAGATACGCAGTATTTT
TRBV11-2	TRBD1	TRBJ2-7	.	CASSSILGTAVHEQYF	TGTGCCAGCAGCTCAATACTCGGGACAGCGGTCCACGAGCAGTACTTC
TRBV6-1	.	TRBJ1-5	.	CASSESLVQPQHF	TGTGCCAGCAGTGAATCCCTGGTTCAGCCCCAGCATTTT
TRBV2	.	TRBJ1-2	many	CASNEGLGQGYGYTF	TGTGCCAGCAATGAGGGGTTAGGGCAAGGGTATGGCTACACCTTC
TRBV11-3	TRBD2	TRBJ2-1	.	CASSFGGLADYNEQFF	TGTGCCAGCAGCTTTGGTGGACTAGCGGACTACAATGAGCAGTTCTTC
TRBV2	TRBD1	TRBJ1-5	many	CASRRPGTGNQPQHF	TGTGCCAGCAGACGACCCGGGACAGGGAATCAGCCCCAGCATTTT
TRBV7-9	.	TRBJ1-2	few	CASSLVAGKGDNYGYTF	TGTGCCAGCAGCTTAGTGGCAGGCAAAGGGGATAACTATGGCTACACCTTC
TRBV7-9	.	TRBJ2-5	many	CASSPKTGRGKETQYF	TGTGCCAGCAGCCCAAAGACAGGGCGGGGGAAAGAGACCCAGTACTTC
TRBV7-9	TRBD1	TRBJ1-4	.	CASSFGQGANEKLFF	TGTGCCAGCAGCTTTGGACAGGGAGCTAATGAAAAACTGTTTTTT
TRBV6-5	TRBD1	TRBJ2-2	.	CASSYKGAPGELFF	TGTGCCAGCAGTTATAAGGGGGCTCCCGGGGAGCTGTTTTTT
TRBV10-3	.	TRBJ2-1	many	CAITEVGHEQFF	TGTGCCATCACCGAGGTCGGTCATGAGCAGTTCTTC
TRBV7-3	.	TRBJ2-1	many	CASSPGPAYNEQFF	TGTGCCAGTTCACCGGGCCCCGCCTACAATGAGCAGTTCTTC
TRBV28	TRBD1	TRBJ1-2	few	CASSLLTGGNSYTF	TGTGCCAGCAGTTTATTGACAGGGGGGAATTCTTACACCTTC
TRBV30	TRBD1	TRBJ1-1	.	CAWSPRQGAITEAFF	TGTGCCTGGAGTCCCCGACAGGGGGCCATAACTGAAGCTTTCTTT
TRBV2	TRBD2	TRBJ2-1	.	CASSERGLAGAEQFF	TGTGCCAGCAGTGAAAGGGGACTAGCGGGAGCTGAGCAGTTCTTC